This T cell receptor (beta chain) is from a study of T-cell memory formation after mild COVID-19. Study-wide context: Across donors, TCR clusters were largely donor specific. Study-level findings and limits: What remained unconfirmed was the SARS-CoV-2 specificity of second-wave clones peaking on day 37. Clones shrinking between day 15 and 85 showed a balanced CD4/CD8 split, and those that grew later tilted toward CD4+.

From 5'RACE with constant-segment primers came TCR alpha and TCR beta cDNA libraries that carried sample barcodes and UMIs. A single record per CDR3 protein comes from TCRdb applying MiXCR to the 5' RACE reads. The table has around 250,000 distinct CDR3 sequences, around 15% seen once. Points on this clonotype: Its antigen remains unknown. With a much larger clone just one base away, this may be a read error.

This CDR3 has 14 residues. The ends lost 4 bases at V and 1 base at J; junction bases unmatched: 3. Germline lookup yields CDR1 SGHKS and CDR2 YYEKEE (reference sequence). The V call is TRBV5-5, the J call TRBJ2-3; 7 positions match TRBD1. The sequence came from a man between 18 and 29 years old who had mild COVID-19 (a few samples of this study predate the infection). Cell type and time point are not known. Sample: PBMCs or a T cell subset sorted from them (not recorded which). The CDR3 loop reads CASSHGQGTDTQYF. The CDR3 DNA follows: TGTGCCAGCAGCCACGGACAGGGCACAGATACGCAGTATTTT.